This TCR beta chain was sequenced during a study of multiple sclerosis patients with progressive multifocal leukoencephalopathy. Study-level findings and limits: Findings may reflect JC virus infection or just general immunocompromise.

Indicated time point: time of PML onset. As for this clone: Antigen specificity is unknown.

The assay was run at survey level. Only in-frame clones appear in the TCRdb table, and some are missing; sequencing was by immunoSEQ multiplex PCR. This table holds about 31,000 clones, roughly 86% found once. Germline V gives CDR1 MGHRA, CDR2 YSYEKL. There are 15 residues in the CDR3. The V call is TRBV4-1, the J call TRBJ2-5; TRBD2 matches at 7 bases. The J call may be incorrect, as the DNA end agrees better with TRBJ2-7. The material was PBMCs, obtained from a patient treated with natalizumab. This TCR came from a woman aged 35 to 49 with progressive multifocal leukoencephalopathy. The CDR3 is CASSRGGSDSYEQYF. The CDR3 region has the DNA TGCGCCAGCAGCCGCGGCGGGAGTGACTCCTACGAGCAGTACTTC.